The sequence of this T cell receptor (beta chain) was determined in a study of blood T cell repertoires in COVID-19. In the study overall: Samples of COVID-19 (acute and convalescent) were obtained from the United States, Italy and Spain. T cells, B-cell-depleted T cells, or PBMCs supplied cDNA or gDNA.

Original data processing: From reference gene primer amplification, estimates of nucleated cell counts were derived. Sequencing was performed with immunoSEQ multiplex PCR; in TCRdb, only in-frame clones are kept and a portion is missing. The V and J calls and clone size were taken over from that table, and D and trimming were inferred from the DNA. Of some 270,000 clones in the sample, approximately 91% were seen once. V lost 4 bases to trimming and J lost 6 bases; unmatched junction nucleotides: 11. CDR3 length equals 14 residues. Germline values: CDR1 GTSNPN, CDR2 SVGIG (reference sequence). Material for sequencing was peripheral blood. This sequence was found in a man aged 45-60 years with acute or convalescent COVID-19. The V and J genes are TRBV30 and TRBJ1-2; 7 bases map to TRBD1. The CDR3 protein is CAWTPRGGSNGYTF. DNA for the CDR3: TGTGCCTGGACTCCTCGAGGGGGCAGCAATGGCTACACCTTC. The whole variable domain, remainder taken from reference TRBV30 and TRBJ1-2, is SQTIHQWPATLVQPVGSPLSLECTVEGTSNPNLYWYRQAAGRGLQLLFYSVGIGQISSEVPQNLSASRPQDRQFILSSKKLLLSDSGFYLCAWTPRGGSNGYTFGSGTRLTVV.